The entry that follows covers one TCR beta chain sequence. The participants were between about 18 and 89 years old and came from some 23 US areas. Grouping used clinical history reported by participants in a survey and questionnaire. This sample stems from a study of blood T cell repertoires in COVID-19. Study overall: Collection of acute and convalescent COVID-19 samples took place in the United States, Italy and Spain.

The authors' processing: For nucleated cells, counts were estimated from reference gene primer amplification. The assay was immunoSEQ multiplex PCR, and TCRdb's table has in-frame clones only and misses some. D and trimming were read from the DNA, whereas the V and J calls and clone size are those reported in that table. The data show about 430,000 clones, around 87% seen once. The CDR3 loop spans 13 amino acids. Trimming left V 8 bases short and J 5 bases short, with 13 bases between. Germline V gene sequence: CDR1 WSHSY, CDR2 SAAADI. The sample consisted of PBMCs or T cells enriched from blood (not recorded which). The V call is TRBV10-2, the J call TRBJ2-1, with D possibly TRBD2 on 5 matching bases. The source is a man aged 30-40 years who had recovered from COVID-19. In nucleotides, the CDR3 is TGCGCCAGCGGGAGTGCAGGCAACAATGAGCAGTTCTTC. It encodes CASGSAGNNEQFF.